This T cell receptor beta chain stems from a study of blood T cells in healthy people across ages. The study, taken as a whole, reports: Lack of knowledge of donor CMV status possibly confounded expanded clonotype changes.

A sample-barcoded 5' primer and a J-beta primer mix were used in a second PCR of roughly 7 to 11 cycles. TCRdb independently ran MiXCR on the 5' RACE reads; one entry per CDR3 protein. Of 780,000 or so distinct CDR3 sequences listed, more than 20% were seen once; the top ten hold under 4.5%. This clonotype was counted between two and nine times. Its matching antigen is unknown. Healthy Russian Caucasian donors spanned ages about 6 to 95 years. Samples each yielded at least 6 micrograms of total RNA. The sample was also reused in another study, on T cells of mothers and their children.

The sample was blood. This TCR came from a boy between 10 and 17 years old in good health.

CDR3 protein: CSVVPSGTWEEQYF. As DNA, the CDR3 is TGCAGCGTTGTGCCTAGCGGGACCTGGGAGGAGCAGTACTTC. The chain links TRBV29-1 to TRBJ2-7; TRBD2 aligns across 9 bases. Trimming at V came to 4 bases and at J to 7 bases, leaving 11 bases not matched to a gene. This CDR3 has 14 amino acids. Germline lookup yields CDR1 SQVTM and CDR2 ANQGSEA.